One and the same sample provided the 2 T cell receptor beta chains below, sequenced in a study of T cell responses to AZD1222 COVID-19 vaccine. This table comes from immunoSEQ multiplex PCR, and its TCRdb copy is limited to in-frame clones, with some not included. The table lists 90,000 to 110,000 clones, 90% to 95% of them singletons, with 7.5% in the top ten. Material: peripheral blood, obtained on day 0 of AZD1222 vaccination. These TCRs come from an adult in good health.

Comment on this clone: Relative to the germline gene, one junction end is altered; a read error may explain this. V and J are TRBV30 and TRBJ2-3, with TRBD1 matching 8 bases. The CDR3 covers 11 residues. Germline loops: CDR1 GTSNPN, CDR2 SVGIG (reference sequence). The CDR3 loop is CAWSVQGGRVF. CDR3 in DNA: TGTGCCTGGAGTGTACAGGGGGGCCGCGTTTTT.

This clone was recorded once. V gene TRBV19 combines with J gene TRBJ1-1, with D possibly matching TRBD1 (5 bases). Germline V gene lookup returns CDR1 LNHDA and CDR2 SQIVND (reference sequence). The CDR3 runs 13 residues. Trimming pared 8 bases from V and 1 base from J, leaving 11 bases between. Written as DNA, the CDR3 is TGTGCCAGTCACCCGGGGGGGAACACTGAAGCTTTCTTT. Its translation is CASHPGGNTEAFF. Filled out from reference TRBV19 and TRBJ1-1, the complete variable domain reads DGGITQSPKYLFRKEGQNVTLSCEQNLNHDAMYWYRQDPGQGLRLIYYSQIVNDFQKGDIAEGYSVSREKKESFPLTVTSAQKNPTAFYLCASHPGGNTEAFFGQGTRLTVV.